The entry below gives a single T cell receptor beta chain sequence along with its context. The antigen remains undetermined. Trimming at V came to 3 bases and at J to 5 bases, leaving 9 bases not matched to a gene. CDR3 size: 16 residues. Germline CDR1 reads LNHDA; CDR2 reads SQIVND (reference sequence). This record comes from a study of cytomegalovirus exposure and HLA in healthy donors. General study findings and limits: Most TCR sequences showed up rarely, but some public TCRs showed up in many donors. A later analysis appeared to link common viral pathogens to several of the most significant clusters. V- and J-gene trimming in TCR beta was tied to a missense DCLRE1C variant by an analysis performed later. Cytomegalovirus status was reportedly diagnosed by the classifier with high sensitivity and specificity.

The PCR was carried out with 60 Vbeta primers and 13 Jbeta primers. Profiled with immunoSEQ multiplex PCR; TCRdb holds only in-frame clones, not every one. The sample records 130,000 to 150,000 clones, roughly 79% being singletons. The specimen sequenced was PBMCs. The J gene is TRBJ2-1, the V gene TRBV19; 8 bases match TRBD1. The sequence came from a woman aged 55-70 years in good health and CMV-seropositive. CDR3 region: CASSISGQGYDNEQFF. In DNA, the CDR3 is TGTGCCAGTAGTATTTCCGGACAGGGCTATGACAATGAGCAGTTCTTC.